This entry lists 14 T cell receptor beta chains sequenced from one sample in a study of cytomegalovirus exposure and HLA in healthy donors. PCR involved 60 Vbeta and 13 Jbeta primers. Sequencing was performed with immunoSEQ multiplex PCR; in TCRdb, only in-frame clones are kept and a portion is missing. This table holds 170,000 or so clones, over 70% found once. The sample consisted of PBMCs. These receptors were collected from a woman in her 30s in good health and CMV-seropositive.

This chain uses TRBV4-3 with TRBJ2-3, with D maybe TRBD2 (6 bases). Trimming shortened V by 2 bases and J by 3 bases, and 18 bases separated the two germline ends. The germline CDR1 and CDR2 sequences are LGHNA and YSLEER. This CDR3 comprises 17 residues. CDR3 DNA: TGCGCCAGCAGCCAACCGGCCGGGACTGGGGTAACAGATACGCAGTATTTT. Residues: CASSQPAGTGVTDTQYF.

J is TRBJ2-1 and V is TRBV7-8; 9 positions agree with TRBD2. CDR3 length: 15 amino acids. The germline gives CDR1 SGHVS, CDR2 FQNEAQ. The V and J ends lost 0 bases and 9 bases, in that order; junction bases with no gene match: 6. The CDR3 nucleotides are TGTGCCAGCAGCTTAGCCTTAGCGGGAGCGGGTGAGCAGTTCTTC. Translation gives CASSLALAGAGEQFF.

The rearrangement joins TRBV28 to TRBJ2-7; D remains unclear. This CDR3 spans 12 amino acids. Germline CDR1 is MDHEN and CDR2 is SYDVKM. With 1 base removed from V and 3 bases from J, the gap between germline ends came to 4 bases. The CDR3 DNA is TGTGCCAGCAGTTTATCCCTCTACGAGCAGTACTTC. Protein product: CASSLSLYEQYF.

This clone has just a few counts. V and J are TRBV5-1 and TRBJ2-3; tentatively, D is TRBD2 (5 bases). Trimming took off 0 bases at V and 3 bases at J, with 14 bases between the two ends. This CDR3 contains 16 residues. Per germline, CDR1 SGHRS and CDR2 YFSETQ. As DNA, the CDR3 is TGCGCCAGCAGCTTGGTCCCAGTTGGAGGAACAGATACGCAGTATTTT. Its protein is CASSLVPVGGTDTQYF.

The chain has TRBV30 and TRBJ1-1; maybe TRBD1 (5 bases). The germline V gene encodes CDR1 GTSNPN and CDR2 SVGIG (reference sequence). Deletions cut 5 bases from V and 2 bases from J, with 9 bases between. CDR3 length: 12 residues. The CDR3 loop is CAWEGTNTEAFF. In DNA, the CDR3 is TGTGCCTGGGAGGGGACTAACACTGAAGCTTTCTTT. The complete variable domain, with remaining parts taken from reference TRBV30 and TRBJ1-1, reads SQTIHQWPATLVQPVGSPLSLECTVEGTSNPNLYWYRQAAGRGLQLLFYSVGIGQISSEVPQNLSASRPQDRQFILSSKKLLLSDSGFYLCAWEGTNTEAFFGQGTRLTVV.

The J gene is TRBJ1-1, the V gene TRBV19; 9 nucleotides match TRBD1. Germline trimming cut 5 bases from V and 1 base from J; bases unmatched to any gene: 8. CDR1 is LNHDA, CDR2 SQIVND, per germline (reference sequence). The CDR3 covers 16 residues. The CDR3 sequence: CASSATSGQGNTEAFF. In DNA form, the CDR3 reads TGTGCCAGTAGTGCTACATCGGGACAGGGGAACACTGAAGCTTTCTTT.

This sequence joins TRBV28 and TRBJ2-6; D may be TRBD2 (6 bases). The CDR3 totals 17 residues. V dropped 10 bases and J dropped 1 base, with 20 bases sitting between them. Germline V lookup: CDR1 MDHEN, CDR2 SYDVKM. CDR3 DNA: TGTGCCACCATGATTGGAGGGGCAGGTTCTGGGGCCAACGTCCTGACTTTC. Translation: CATMIGGAGSGANVLTF.

V and J are TRBV2 and TRBJ2-2; a weak D match, TRBD2 (7 bases). There are 14 residues in the CDR3. Germline loops: CDR1 SNHLY, CDR2 FYNNEI. The germline V and J ends were trimmed by 2 bases and 7 bases, with 11 bases remaining between them. CDR3 in DNA: TGTGCCAGCAGTGAAAGGGGGGGGGTCGGGGAGCTGTTTTTT. This encodes CASSERGGVGELFF.

This clone has just a few counts. The J gene is TRBJ2-7, the V gene TRBV2, with D unresolved. Germline assignment: CDR1 SNHLY and CDR2 FYNNEI. This CDR3 has 9 amino acids. V was shortened by 11 bases and J by 6 bases, with 8 bases between the two germline ends. The CDR3 nucleotides read TGTGCCTATCTCCTCGAGCAGTACTTC. Translating gives CAYLLEQYF.

This sequence joins TRBV5-1 and TRBJ1-1; D possibly corresponds to TRBD1 (6 bases). CDR3 size: 14 residues. Germline V lookup: CDR1 SGHRS, CDR2 YFSETQ. V lost 4 bases to trimming and J lost 7 bases, with 17 bases between them. CDR3 protein: CASSTRTARGEAFF. In DNA, the CDR3 is TGCGCCAGCAGCACGCGGACAGCCCGAGGTGAAGCTTTCTTT.

This chain links TRBV6-6 with TRBJ2-1; 7 bases fit TRBD2. The CDR3 loop spans 15 amino acids. Looked up from germline, CDR1 is MNHNY and CDR2 is SVGAGI (reference sequence). V gave up 2 bases and J gave up 6 bases; unmatched junction bases: 7. The CDR3 bases are TGTGCCAGCAGTTACGGGGTAGCGGGTATCAATGAGCAGTTCTTC. It codes for CASSYGVAGINEQFF.

The rearrangement uses TRBV7-9 and TRBJ1-5; 7 nucleotides match TRBD1. Germline loops: CDR1 SEHNR, CDR2 FQNEAQ (reference sequence). V dropped 4 bases and J dropped 7; count of bases not matched to a gene: 10. CDR3 length: 15 amino acids. The CDR3 region is CASSSTGAVGQPQHF. CDR3 nucleotide sequence: TGTGCCAGCAGCTCAACAGGGGCGGTGGGCCAGCCCCAGCATTTT.

The chain links TRBV7-2 to TRBJ1-2; 8 bases map to TRBD1. V gave up 2 bases and J gave up 0 bases; unmatched junction bases: 2. Germline-derived CDR1 and CDR2 are SGHTA and FQGNSA. The CDR3 is 15 amino acids. The CDR3 sequence is CASSLSTGANYGYTF. The CDR3 DNA reads TGTGCCAGCAGCTTATCGACAGGGGCTAACTATGGCTACACCTTC.

The chain is built from TRBV5-4 and TRBJ2-7; 7 bases map to TRBD2. Trimming took 2 bases from V and 4 from J; bases not matched to a gene: 6. CDR1 and CDR2 from the germline V gene are SGHNT and YYREEE (reference sequence). The CDR3 covers 14 residues. The DNA of the CDR3 is TGTGCCAGCAGCTTTCGGGGGGAGGCGTACGAGCAGTACTTC. Translated: CASSFRGEAYEQYF.